These 2 T cell receptor beta chains came from one sample sequenced in a study of blood T cell repertoires in COVID-19. Sequencing used immunoSEQ multiplex PCR; TCRdb keeps in-frame clones, though not all of them. The sample lists 200,000 to 300,000 clones, 75% to 90% occurring once. Source material: peripheral blood. Every receptor here comes from a woman aged 60-75 years with active or convalescent COVID-19.

The chain employs TRBV18 and TRBJ1-1; tentative D call: TRBD1 (6 bases). V was trimmed by 8 bases and J by 0 bases, leaving 10 bases between them. Germline V CDR1 and CDR2: KGHSH, LQKENI. The CDR3 covers 13 residues. Here the CDR3 reads CASTGQLNTEAFF. As DNA, the CDR3 is TGTGCCAGCACAGGACAGTTGAACACTGAAGCTTTCTTT.

This clone was observed a handful of times. This chain links TRBV6-5 with TRBJ1-5, with D perhaps TRBD1 (5 bases). In germline, CDR1 is MNHEY, CDR2 SVGAGI. This CDR3 is built from 14 residues. Trimming took off 6 bases at V and 4 bases at J, with 13 bases between the two ends. CDR3 amino acids: CASSPRTTNQPQHF. The DNA for the CDR3 is TGTGCCAGCAGCCCCCGGACAACGAATCAGCCCCAGCATTTT.